The next 27 T cell receptor beta chains were all read from a single sample in a study of prognosis after radiotherapy for stage I lung cancer. Genomic DNA provided the template from which TCR beta CDR3 was amplified by two-round multiplex PCR. Round one of PCR was performed, and it used primers specific to each TRBV and TRBJ gene. TCRdb reanalysed the multiplex PCR reads using MiXCR and keeps one entry per CDR3 protein. The sample lists 10,000 to 15,000 distinct CDR3 sequences; roughly 40% were seen once. Here the sequenced sample was PBMCs, taken before or after stereotactic body radiation therapy (not recorded which). The origin of the receptors is a donor aged 50 or older with non-small cell lung cancer.

This clonotype is medium-sized in the sample. The rearrangement uses TRBV4-1 and TRBJ2-7; 10 bases fit TRBD1. With V trimmed by 5 bases and J by 4 bases, 2 bases remained unmatched. The CDR3 extends over 13 amino acids. Germline CDR1 reads MGHRA; CDR2 reads YSYEKL. CDR3 bases: TGCGCCAGCAGCAGGGACAGGGGTTACGAGCAGTACTTC. Its protein product is CASSRDRGYEQYF.

This clonotype was recorded at least ten times. The chain carries TRBV5-6 and TRBJ2-3; perhaps TRBD1 as D (5 bases). CDR1 SGHDT and CDR2 YYEEEE come from the germline V gene. Trimming left V 1 base short and J 1 base short, with 10 bases between. The CDR3 sequence is 15 residues long. The CDR3 loop reads CASSLMQGGTDTQYF. The CDR3 DNA sequence: TGTGCCAGCAGCTTGATGCAGGGCGGCACAGATACGCAGTATTTT.

The chain recombines TRBV11-3 with TRBJ2-1; tentatively, D is TRBD1 (6 bases). The V end was cut by 4 bases, the J end by 6 bases, with 16 bases between. The CDR3 is made up of 15 amino acids. Germline CDR1 and CDR2: SGHNT and YENEEA. The CDR3: CASSSRDTNVNEQFF. The CDR3, as DNA: TGTGCCAGCAGCTCCCGGGACACCAACGTCAATGAGCAGTTCTTC.

This clonotype was observed many times. CDR3 residues: CASSSRAQARGNEKLFF. CDR3 bases: TGTGCCAGCAGCTCTAGAGCCCAGGCAAGGGGTAATGAAAAACTGTTTTTT. The V and J genes are TRBV28 and TRBJ1-4, with D perhaps TRBD1 (5 bases). V lost 6 bases to trimming and J lost 4 bases, with 21 bases between them. The CDR3 contains 17 residues. In germline, CDR1 is MDHEN, CDR2 SYDVKM.

A remark on this clonotype: This may be a read error, as it is one base from a much larger clone. This sequence joins TRBV20-1 and TRBJ2-3; a weak D match, TRBD2 (7 bases). Germline V gives CDR1 DFQATT, CDR2 SNEGSKA (reference sequence). V lost 5 bases to trimming and J lost 1 base, with 16 bases between them. This CDR3 region has 15 residues. The CDR3 sequence: CSAGLRGARTDTQYF. The CDR3 DNA reads as TGCAGTGCTGGACTACGGGGGGCCCGCACAGATACGCAGTATTTT.

At least ten counts were recorded for this clonotype. The chain combines TRBV20-1 with TRBJ2-7; 13 bases are shared with TRBD2. The germline V gene encodes CDR1 DFQATT and CDR2 SNEGSKA (reference sequence). V shed 5 bases and J 1 base; nucleotides not matched to a gene: 5. CDR3 length equals 15 residues. DNA for the CDR3: TGCAGTGCTCTTGGACTAGCGGGGGTATCCTACGAGCAGTACTTC. Translating gives CSALGLAGVSYEQYF.

This clonotype was detected once. The genes are TRBV24-1 and TRBJ1-1, with no clear D. V lost 4 bases and J lost 7, with 6 bases in between. In germline, CDR1 is KGHDR, CDR2 SFDVKD. There are 11 residues in the CDR3. The CDR3 protein is CATSEADEAFF. The CDR3 coding sequence is TGTGCCACCAGTGAGGCCGATGAAGCTTTCTTT.

This clonotype was seen only once. This chain connects TRBV5-1 to TRBJ1-2; the match to TRBD1 covers 10 bases. With V trimmed by 1 base and J by 8 bases, 14 bases remained unmatched. Germline values: CDR1 SGHRS, CDR2 YFSETQ. This CDR3 comprises 17 residues. This CDR3 is CASSLSSGQGFLDGYTF. The CDR3 DNA reads TGCGCCAGCAGCTTGTCCTCGGGACAGGGGTTCCTCGACGGCTACACCTTC.

This clonotype has at least ten counts. V gene TRBV6-2 or TRBV6-3 combines with J gene TRBJ1-2, with D uncertain. The V end was cut by 7 bases, the J end by 6 bases, with 18 bases between. The CDR3 runs 14 residues. Looked up from germline, CDR1 is MNHEY and CDR2 is SVGEGT. The CDR3 DNA reads TGTGCCAGCAAGAGATGGGCGCGGGCTGATGGCTACACCTTC. This codes for CASKRWARADGYTF.

The chain links TRBV6-2 or TRBV6-3 to TRBJ1-1; D is uncertain. CDR1 is MNHEY, CDR2 SVGEGT, per germline. V lost 5 bases and J lost 1, with 8 bases in between. This CDR3 region has 13 residues. In DNA, the CDR3 is TGTGCCAGCAGTCCAACAGAGAACACTGAAGCTTTCTTT. This sequence encodes CASSPTENTEAFF.

Comments on this clonotype: This is likely an artifact of a read error, given a far larger clone one base away. V and J are TRBV6-1 and TRBJ2-1, with D uncertain. The germline V gene encodes CDR1 MNHNS and CDR2 SASEGT. This CDR3 contains 12 residues. The V end lost 5 bases, the J end lost 10 bases, and 12 bases lay between the germline ends. CDR3 bases: TGTGCCAGCAGTAACCACCTTTACGAGCAGTTCTTC. It is translated as CASSNHLYEQFF.

For this clonotype: A single base separates this from a much larger clone, so it may be a read error. The CDR3 loop is CAISDGLAGVDTQYF. In nucleotides, the CDR3 is TGTGCCATCAGTGACGGACTAGCGGGAGTCGATACGCAGTATTTT. The chain links TRBV10-3 to TRBJ2-3; 13 bases map to TRBD2. The V gene end was trimmed by 3 bases and the J gene end by 6 bases; junction bases not matched to a gene: 3. Germline loops: CDR1 ENHRY, CDR2 SYGVKD. CDR3 length: 15 residues.

V is TRBV7-2 and J is TRBJ2-7, with 7 bases that match TRBD2. Unmatched junction bases numbered 6, after V lost 2 bases and J lost 5 bases. CDR1 is SGHTA, CDR2 FQGNSA, per germline. CDR3 size: 14 residues. CDR3 residues: CASSLKRLADEQYF. The CDR3 nucleotides are TGTGCCAGCAGCTTAAAGCGGCTAGCGGACGAGCAGTACTTC. Together with reference TRBV7-2 and TRBJ2-7, the CDR3 gives the full variable domain: GAGVSQSPSNKVTEKGKDVELRCDPISGHTALYWYRQSLGQGLEFLIYFQGNSAPDKSGLPSDRFSAERTGGSVSTLTIQRTQQEDSAVYLCASSLKRLADEQYFGPGTRLTVT.

J is TRBJ1-1 and V is TRBV20-1; D may be TRBD1 (5 bases). This CDR3 spans 13 amino acids. Germline loops: CDR1 DFQATT, CDR2 SNEGSKA (reference sequence). The V gene lost 6 bases and the J gene lost 5 bases, with 16 bases spanning the gap. CDR3 amino acids: CSASQGGETEAFF. DNA for the CDR3: TGCAGTGCGTCCCAGGGCGGTGAGACTGAAGCTTTCTTT.

This clonotype appeared many times. The chain carries TRBV5-1 and TRBJ2-3; D may be TRBD2 (5 bases). Trimming took 1 base from V and 6 from J, leaving 12 bases between them. The CDR3 extends over 14 amino acids. Germline V lookup: CDR1 SGHRS, CDR2 YFSETQ. The CDR3 reads CASSLMTIVDTQYF. CDR3 DNA: TGCGCCAGCAGCTTGATGACTATCGTGGATACGCAGTATTTT. Drawing the rest from reference TRBV5-1 and TRBJ2-3, the complete variable domain is KAGVTQTPRYLIKTRGQQVTLSCSPISGHRSVSWYQQTPGQGLQFLFEYFSETQRNKGNFPGRFSGRQFSNSRSEMNVSTLELGDSALYLCASSLMTIVDTQYFGPGTRLTVL.

This rearrangement joins TRBV6-4 to TRBJ2-1, with a possible D match to TRBD2 (6 bases). V lost 4 bases, J lost 3 bases, and 28 bases lay in between. The germline CDR1 and CDR2 sequences are MRHNA and SNTAGT. The CDR3 loop spans 20 amino acids. The CDR3 nucleotides are TGTGCCAGCAGTGTCCTTTCGGGGCTAGCGCACCGGGCAAACTACAATGAGCAGTTCTTC. The encoded protein is CASSVLSGLAHRANYNEQFF.

Note on this clonotype: This likely reflects a read error, since a far larger clone is one base away. The CDR3 loop reads CASLSELLPTEQFF. CDR3 nucleotides: TGTGCCAGCCTTAGTGAACTCTTGCCTACCGAGCAGTTCTTC. The genes are TRBV12-3 or TRBV12-4 and TRBJ2-1; D is unclear. Trimming took off 8 bases at V and 10 bases at J, with 21 bases between the two ends. The CDR3 contains 14 residues.

This clonotype has a handful of counts. V and J are TRBV18 and TRBJ1-1, with 7 bases identical to TRBD1. The CDR3 sequence is 13 residues long. In germline, CDR1 is KGHSH, CDR2 LQKENI. V shed 8 bases and J 7 bases; nucleotides not matched to a gene: 10. In DNA form, the CDR3 reads TGTGCCAGCACATACGGGACAGTCGGTGAAGCTTTCTTT. Translation gives CASTYGTVGEAFF.

The CDR3 bases are TGCGCCAGCAGCTTGGGGGCCGTAGGGGCGACCAATTCACCCCTCCACTTT. This gives the protein CASSLGAVGATNSPLHF. V usage is TRBV5-1 and J usage is TRBJ1-6; a possible D gene is TRBD1 (5 bases). V was trimmed by 0 bases and J by 7 bases, leaving 17 bases between them. Germline V gene sequence: CDR1 SGHRS, CDR2 YFSETQ. The CDR3 totals 17 residues.

At least ten counts were recorded for this clonotype. The rearrangement links TRBV9 to TRBJ2-2; 9 positions match TRBD1. The CDR3 covers 16 residues. The germline gives CDR1 SGDLS, CDR2 YYNGEE. The V segment lost 4 bases and the J segment 1 base; nucleotides outside the gene matches: 5. DNA of the CDR3: TGTGCCAGCAGCCTACAGGACAGGGGGAACACCGGGGAGCTGTTTTTT. This sequence encodes CASSLQDRGNTGELFF.

This rearrangement joins TRBV6-2 or TRBV6-3 to TRBJ2-7, with 11 bases identical to TRBD1. Germline-derived CDR1 and CDR2 are MNHEY and SVGEGT. This CDR3 is 19 amino acids long. J gave up 4 bases and V 0 bases, and 14 bases lay outside the gene matches. The CDR3 loop reads CASSYSGGQGVRRLYEQYF. The CDR3 DNA reads as TGTGCCAGCAGTTACTCTGGGGGACAGGGGGTTCGCCGACTTTACGAGCAGTACTTC.

This clonotype was detected ten times or more. The chain uses TRBV20-1 and TRBJ1-5, with D possibly matching TRBD1 (5 bases). Germline lookup yields CDR1 DFQATT and CDR2 SNEGSKA (reference sequence). The CDR3 totals 13 residues. The germline V and J ends were trimmed by 2 bases and 9 bases, with 14 bases remaining between them. In DNA form, the CDR3 reads TGCAGTGCTAGACGGGGGTTTGAGGGGCCCCAGCATTTT. It yields the protein CSARRGFEGPQHF.

This clonotype has ten or more counts. This rearrangement joins TRBV11-2 to TRBJ1-6; D remains unclear. The CDR3 runs 18 residues. Trimming removed 6 bases at V and 3 bases at J, with 21 bases between. Per germline, CDR1 SGHAT and CDR2 FQNNGV. The DNA of the CDR3 is TGTGCCAGCAGTTTTCCGCGTGGTGGCAGAAACTATAATTCACCCCTCCACTTT. The encoded protein is CASSFPRGGRNYNSPLHF.

The V call is TRBV19, the J call TRBJ2-5; D ambiguous. The CDR3 has 14 amino acids. Per germline, CDR1 LNHDA and CDR2 SQIVND (reference sequence). The V gene lost 3 bases and the J gene lost 1 base, with 9 bases spanning the gap. CDR3 region: CASSINGIQETQYF. In DNA form, the CDR3 reads TGTGCCAGTAGTATTAACGGAATCCAAGAGACCCAGTACTTC.

The chain has TRBV12-3 or TRBV12-4 and TRBJ2-1; 7 positions agree with TRBD1. V lost 6 bases and J lost 6; bases outside the gene matches: 11. The CDR3 is made up of 15 amino acids. The CDR3 here is CASRTGQSFLNEQFF. CDR3 nucleotide sequence: TGTGCCAGCAGAACGGGACAGTCATTCCTCAATGAGCAGTTCTTC.

This clonotype is medium-sized in the sample. The gene calls are TRBV6-2 or TRBV6-3 and TRBJ2-2; the D gene is possibly TRBD1 (6 bases). The CDR3 spans 15 residues. Germline assignment: CDR1 MNHEY and CDR2 SVGEGT. With 8 bases removed from V and 3 bases from J, the gap between germline ends came to 16 bases. The CDR3 sequence: CASYLGTRDTGELFF. DNA of the CDR3: TGTGCCAGCTACCTCGGGACACGGGACACCGGGGAGCTGTTTTTT.

For this clonotype: A much larger clone lies one base from this, so it may be a read error. The chain uses TRBV5-1 and TRBJ2-5; no clear D. V was trimmed by 1 base and J by 1 base, leaving 5 bases between them. CDR3 length: 13 residues. Germline CDR1 SGHRS, CDR2 YFSETQ. The CDR3: CASSLRAQETQYF. CDR3 DNA: TGCGCCAGCAGCTTGCGCGCCCAAGAGACCCAGTACTTC. The full variable domain, with the rest looked up from reference TRBV5-1 and TRBJ2-5, is KAGVTQTPRYLIKTRGQQVTLSCSPISGHRSVSWYQQTPGQGLQFLFEYFSETQRNKGNFPGRFSGRQFSNSRSEMNVSTLELGDSALYLCASSLRAQETQYFGPGTRLLVL.